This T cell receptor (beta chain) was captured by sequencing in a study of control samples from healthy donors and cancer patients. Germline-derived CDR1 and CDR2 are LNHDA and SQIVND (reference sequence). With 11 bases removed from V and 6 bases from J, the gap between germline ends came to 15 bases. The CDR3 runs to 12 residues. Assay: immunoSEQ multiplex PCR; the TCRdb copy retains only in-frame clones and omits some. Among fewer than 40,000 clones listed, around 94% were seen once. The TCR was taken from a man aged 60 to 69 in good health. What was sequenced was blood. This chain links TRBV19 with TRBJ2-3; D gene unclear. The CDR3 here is CAVHPPPDTQYF. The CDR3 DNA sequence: TGTGCCGTCCATCCCCCCCCCGATACGCAGTATTTT.